This entry concerns a single TCR beta chain. Barcoded TCR alpha and TCR beta cDNA libraries with UMIs came from 5'RACE using constant-segment primers. Each CDR3 protein is one row after TCRdb ran MiXCR on the 5' RACE reads. The repertoire holds approximately 150,000 distinct CDR3 sequences, 15% to 20% seen once, with 2% to 2.5% in the top ten. These data are taken from a study of T-cell memory formation after mild COVID-19. Study at large: Most TCR clusters belonged to a single donor.

V lost 4 bases and J 5 bases, leaving 11 bases between the germline ends. The CDR3 runs to 13 residues. The origin of this receptor is an adult woman who had mild COVID-19 (a few samples of this study predate the infection). Cell type and time point are not known. This sequence joins TRBV12-3 or TRBV12-4 and TRBJ2-5; D possibly corresponds to TRBD2 (5 bases). Material: PBMCs or a T cell subset sorted from them (not recorded which). CDR3 sequence reads: CASSWTVDETQYF. The CDR3 DNA sequence: TGTGCCAGCAGTTGGACTGTGGACGAGACCCAGTACTTC.